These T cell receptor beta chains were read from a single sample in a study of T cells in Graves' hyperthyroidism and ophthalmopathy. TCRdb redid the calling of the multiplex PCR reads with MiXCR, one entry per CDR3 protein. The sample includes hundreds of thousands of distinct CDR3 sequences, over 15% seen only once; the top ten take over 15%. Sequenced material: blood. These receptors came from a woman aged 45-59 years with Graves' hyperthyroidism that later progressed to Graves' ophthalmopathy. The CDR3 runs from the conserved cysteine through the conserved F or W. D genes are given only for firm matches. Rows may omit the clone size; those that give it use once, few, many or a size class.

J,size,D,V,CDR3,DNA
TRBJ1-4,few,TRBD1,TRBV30,CAWRRGTGRNEKLFF,TGTGCCTGGCGCAGGGGGACAGGGAGAAATGAAAAACTGTTTTTT
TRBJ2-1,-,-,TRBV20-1,CSARDPTAYYEQFF,TGCAGTGCTAGAGATCCGACGGCATACTATGAGCAGTTCTTC
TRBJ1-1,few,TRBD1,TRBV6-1,CASRNRGMNTEAFF,TGTGCCAGCAGGAACAGGGGCATGAACACTGAAGCTTTCTTT
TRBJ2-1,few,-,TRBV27,CASSTHAYEQFF,TGTGCCAGCAGTACACATGCATATGAGCAGTTCTTC
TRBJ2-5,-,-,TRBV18,CASSPVAGEETQYF,TGTGCCAGCTCACCAGTCGCAGGGGAGGAGACCCAGTACTTC
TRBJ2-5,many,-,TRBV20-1,CSARGRLARYQETQYF,TGCAGTGCTAGAGGGCGGCTCGCAAGGTACCAAGAGACCCAGTACTTC
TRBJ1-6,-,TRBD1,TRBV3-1,CASSSGGQLYNSPLHF,TGTGCCAGCAGCTCAGGGGGCCAATTATATAATTCACCCCTCCACTTT
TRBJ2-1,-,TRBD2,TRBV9,CASSVAGGTSGGGEQFF,TGTGCCAGCAGCGTAGCTGGAGGGACTAGCGGGGGGGGTGAGCAGTTCTTC
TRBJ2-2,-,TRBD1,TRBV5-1,CASSAGTGGLGTGELFF,TGCGCCAGCAGCGCCGGGACAGGGGGCTTGGGAACCGGGGAGCTGTTTTTT
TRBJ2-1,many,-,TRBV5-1,CASSLQDAHYNEQFF,TGCGCCAGCAGCTTGCAGGACGCTCACTACAATGAGCAGTTCTTC
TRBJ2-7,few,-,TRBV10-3,CAISELKATREQYF,TGTGCCATCAGTGAGTTGAAGGCTACGAGGGAGCAGTACTTC
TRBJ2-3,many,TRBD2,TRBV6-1,CASSGLAGGTSTDTQYF,TGTGCCAGCAGTGGACTAGCGGGGGGGACGAGCACAGATACGCAGTATTTT
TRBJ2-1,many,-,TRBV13,CASSLDQGGAYNEQFF,TGTGCCAGCAGCCTTGACCAGGGGGGAGCCTACAATGAGCAGTTCTTC
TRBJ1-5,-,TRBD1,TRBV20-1,CSASHRGFNQPQHF,TGCAGTGCTAGCCACAGGGGGTTCAATCAGCCCCAGCATTTT
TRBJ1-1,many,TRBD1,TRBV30,CAWRAQGGTEAFF,TGTGCCTGGAGGGCACAGGGGGGTACTGAAGCTTTCTTT
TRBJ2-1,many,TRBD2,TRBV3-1,CASSQTSGSYNEQFF,TGTGCCAGCAGCCAAACTAGCGGCTCCTACAATGAGCAGTTCTTC
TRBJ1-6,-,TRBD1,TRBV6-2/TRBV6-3,CASIDRTGHRNSPLHF,TGTGCCAGCATCGATCGGACAGGGCATAGGAATTCACCCCTCCACTTT
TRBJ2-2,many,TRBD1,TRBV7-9,CASRPGQGNTGELFF,TGTGCCAGCAGACCGGGACAGGGGAACACCGGGGAGCTGTTTTTT
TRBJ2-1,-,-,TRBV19,CASWGGLYNEQFF,TGTGCCAGCTGGGGGGGCCTCTACAATGAGCAGTTCTTC
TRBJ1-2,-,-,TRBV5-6,CASSLLPPRRYTF,TGTGCCAGCAGCTTGTTACCCCCCCGACGCTACACCTTC
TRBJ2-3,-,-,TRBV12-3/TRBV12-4,CASSPSGGTDMQYF,TGTGCCAGCAGTCCATCCGGGGGCACAGATATGCAGTATTTT
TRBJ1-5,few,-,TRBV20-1,CSARDGVHSNQPQHF,TGCAGTGCTAGAGATGGGGTCCACAGTAATCAGCCCCAGCATTTT
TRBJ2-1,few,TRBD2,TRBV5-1,CASSLSAASGLYNEQFF,TGCGCCAGCAGCTTGTCGGCGGCTAGCGGTCTCTACAATGAGCAGTTCTTC
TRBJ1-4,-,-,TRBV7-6,CASSLNSGEGEKLFF,TGTGCCAGCAGCTTAAATTCGGGGGAGGGGGAAAAACTGTTTTTT
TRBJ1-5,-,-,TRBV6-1,CASTSFNQPQHF,TGTGCCAGCACCTCCTTCAATCAGCCCCAGCATTTT
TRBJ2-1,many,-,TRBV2,CASSEEMTPPNEQFF,TGTGCCAGCAGTGAAGAGATGACCCCTCCCAATGAGCAGTTCTTC
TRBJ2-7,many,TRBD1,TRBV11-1,CASSFPFGDRGSYEQYF,TGTGCCAGCAGCTTCCCCTTCGGGGACAGGGGCTCCTACGAGCAGTACTTC
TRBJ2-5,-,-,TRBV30,CAWRVAGGRETQYF,TGTGCCTGGAGAGTGGCAGGGGGGAGAGAGACCCAGTACTTC
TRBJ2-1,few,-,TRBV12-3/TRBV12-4,CASSEGGGARNEQFF,TGTGCCAGCAGTGAAGGGGGGGGGGCCCGTAATGAGCAGTTCTTC
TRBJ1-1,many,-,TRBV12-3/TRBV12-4,CASSFRGNTEAFF,TGTGCCAGCAGTTTCAGGGGAAACACTGAAGCTTTCTTT
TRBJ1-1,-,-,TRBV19,CASSISGWDTEAFF,TGTGCCAGTAGTATTTCCGGGTGGGACACTGAAGCTTTCTTT
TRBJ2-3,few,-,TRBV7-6,CASSLGGGPDTQYF,TGTGCCAGCAGCTTAGGTGGGGGCCCAGATACGCAGTATTTT
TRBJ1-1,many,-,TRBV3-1,CASSRPGVGWNTEAFF,TGTGCCAGCAGCAGACCAGGGGTAGGGTGGAACACTGAAGCTTTCTTT
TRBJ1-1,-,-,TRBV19,CASSTDRPNTEAFF,TGTGCCAGTAGTACCGACAGGCCGAACACTGAAGCTTTCTTT
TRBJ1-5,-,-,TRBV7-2,CASSTLTGNQPQHF,TGTGCCAGCAGCACCCTAACAGGAAATCAGCCCCAGCATTTT
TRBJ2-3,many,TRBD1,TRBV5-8,CASSLGAGTGGTDTQYF,TGTGCCAGCAGCTTGGGGGCCGGGACAGGGGGGACAGATACGCAGTATTTT
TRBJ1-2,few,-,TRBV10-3,CAISGGRRDYGYTF,TGTGCCATCAGTGGGGGGCGCCGAGACTATGGCTACACCTTC
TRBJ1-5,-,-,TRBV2,CASRGVMGQPQHF,TGTGCCAGCAGGGGAGTTATGGGACAGCCCCAGCATTTT
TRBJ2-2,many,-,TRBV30,CAWSVRGLDTGELFF,TGTGCCTGGAGTGTACGGGGGCTAGACACCGGGGAGCTGTTTTTT
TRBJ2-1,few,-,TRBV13,CASSFSARKNEQFF,TGTGCCAGCAGCTTTTCAGCGCGAAAAAATGAGCAGTTCTTC